Reported below is one T cell receptor beta chain. TCRdb keeps only in-frame clones here, not all; method: immunoSEQ multiplex PCR. Counted here are fewer than 20,000 clones, roughly 91% occurring once; the ten biggest clones make up about 2.4%. These data are taken from a study of chemoradiotherapy in HPV16-positive cancers. V shed 3 bases, J shed 3 bases, and the junction held 9 bases outside the gene matches. The CDR3 is 16 residues long. Germline V gene sequence: CDR1 SGHNT, CDR2 YYREEE (reference sequence). The sample was blood, taken from a patient who underwent chemoradiotherapy. This chain joins TRBV5-4 and TRBJ2-5, with 9 bases aligning to TRBD2. This receptor was taken from a human donor with HPV-associated anogenital cancer. CDR3 in amino acids: CASSSGGGLAKETQYF. The CDR3 coding sequence is TGTGCCAGCAGCTCGGGCGGCGGACTAGCGAAAGAGACCCAGTACTTC.